Shown below are 17 T cell receptor beta chains from a single sample sequenced in a study of T cell changes during pregnancy in multiple sclerosis. This table comes from immunoSEQ multiplex PCR, and its TCRdb copy is limited to in-frame clones, with some not included. The sample contains 39,000 or so clones, 90% of which appear only once. Here the sequenced sample was CD8+ T cells from peripheral blood mononuclear cells, taken in the first trimester of pregnancy. The receptor source for this set is a female donor with multiple sclerosis, enrolled in a pregnancy study.

This rearrangement joins TRBV15 to TRBJ2-7; D may be TRBD1 (6 bases). V was clipped by 5 bases and J by 7 bases, with 12 bases between them. From germline, CDR1 is LNHNV and CDR2 YYDKDF (reference sequence). The CDR3 is 12 residues long. The CDR3 reads CATSASRGEQYF. The CDR3 DNA reads TGTGCCACCAGCGCATCGAGGGGGGAGCAGTACTTC.

The J gene is TRBJ2-7, the V gene TRBV13, with 10 positions matching TRBD1. The junction had 8 bases not matched to a gene; V was cut back by 5 bases and J by 4 bases. This CDR3 has 15 residues. Germline lookup yields CDR1 PRHDT and CDR2 FYEKMQ (reference sequence). The CDR3 region has the DNA TGTGCCAGCAGCGCCTCCGGGACAGGGGTATACGAGCAGTACTTC. It is translated as CASSASGTGVYEQYF. Drawing the rest from reference TRBV13 and TRBJ2-7, the complete variable domain is AAGVIQSPRHLIKEKRETATLKCYPIPRHDTVYWYQQGPGQDPQFLISFYEKMQSDKGSIPDRFSAQQFSDYHSELNMSSLELGDSALYFCASSASGTGVYEQYFGPGTRLTVT.

This chain links TRBV19 with TRBJ2-1, with D unclear. V was shortened by 5 bases and J by 4 bases, with 12 bases between the two germline ends. Germline V lookup: CDR1 LNHDA, CDR2 SQIVND (reference sequence). The CDR3 totals 14 residues. The CDR3 spells CASSYFSYYNEQFF. DNA of the CDR3: TGTGCCAGTAGTTATTTTTCCTATTACAATGAGCAGTTCTTC.

CDR3 amino acids: CASSLDGGLNQPQHF. CDR3 nucleotide sequence: TGTGCCAGCAGCTTGGACGGGGGACTGAATCAGCCCCAGCATTTT. The chain carries TRBV7-6 and TRBJ1-5; tentatively, D is TRBD1 (5 bases). This CDR3 region has 15 residues. CDR1 and CDR2 from the germline V gene are SGHVS and FNYEAQ. V was pared by 3 bases and J by 4 bases, with 13 bases between. Using reference TRBV7-6 and TRBJ1-5 for the parts outside the CDR3, the full variable domain is GAGVSQSPRYKVTKRGQDVALRCDPISGHVSLYWYRQALGQGPEFLTYFNYEAQQDKSGLPNDRFSAERPEGSISTLTIQRTEQRDSAMYRCASSLDGGLNQPQHFGDGTRLSIL.

This clone was counted a single time. The chain has TRBV6-5 and TRBJ2-1; 8 bases match TRBD2. The J segment lost 7 bases and the V segment lost 8 bases, leaving 4 bases of the junction unmatched. The CDR3 totals 12 residues. Looked up from germline, CDR1 is MNHEY and CDR2 is SVGAGI. CDR3 in DNA: TGTGCCAGCTCCAGCGGGAGTAATGAGCAGTTCTTC. This gives the protein CASSSGSNEQFF.

This clone was seen a single time. The V and J genes are TRBV9 and TRBJ2-3, with unresolved D. This CDR3 region has 12 residues. V lost 0 bases and J 4 bases, leaving 3 bases between the germline ends. The germline V gene has CDR1 SGDLS and CDR2 YYNGEE. CDR3 residues: CASSVAADTQYF. CDR3 nucleotide sequence: TGTGCCAGCAGCGTAGCGGCAGATACGCAGTATTTT.

V is TRBV19 and J is TRBJ2-2, with 7 bases identical to TRBD1. Germline trimming cut 2 bases from V and 0 bases from J; bases unmatched to any gene: 0. Germline assignment: CDR1 LNHDA and CDR2 SQIVND (reference sequence). The CDR3 sequence is 15 residues long. Here the CDR3 reads CASSITGANTGELFF. The CDR3 DNA reads TGTGCCAGTAGTATAACAGGGGCGAACACCGGGGAGCTGTTTTTT.

The V gene is TRBV10-2, the J gene TRBJ2-5; 7 bases map to TRBD1. The CDR3 spans 17 residues. Looked up from germline, CDR1 is WSHSY and CDR2 is SAAADI. The V gene end was trimmed by 3 bases and the J gene end by 4 bases; junction bases not matched to a gene: 14. CDR3 nucleotides: TGCGCCAGCAGTGACATGTCCGATAAGGGGGCGGGAGAGACCCAGTACTTC. Translation: CASSDMSDKGAGETQYF.

The sample holds a few counts of this clone. The CDR3 loop is CASSFAEGEAFF. CDR3 in DNA: TGTGCCAGCAGCTTCGCGGAAGGTGAAGCTTTCTTT. This chain joins TRBV7-6 and TRBJ1-1, with D unclear. Germline lookup yields CDR1 SGHVS and CDR2 FNYEAQ. V lost 3 bases and J 7 bases, leaving 9 bases between the germline ends. The CDR3 spans 12 residues.

V and J are TRBV7-6 and TRBJ2-7; possibly TRBD2 for D (6 bases). Germline V gene sequence: CDR1 SGHVS, CDR2 FNYEAQ. This CDR3 is built from 14 residues. The ends were cut back, 5 bases at V and 3 bases at J, with 14 bases in the middle. In DNA form, the CDR3 reads TGTGCCAGCAGCCCGGGAGAGGGAGGCTACGAGCAGTACTTC. Amino acids: CASSPGEGGYEQYF.

The rearrangement links TRBV30 to TRBJ1-1; D perhaps matches TRBD1 (5 bases). V shed 0 bases and J shed 0 bases, with 8 bases lying between them. The CDR3 consists of 14 residues. The germline gives CDR1 GTSNPN, CDR2 SVGIG (reference sequence). The chain's CDR3 is CAWSVTGLNTEAFF. Written as DNA, the CDR3 is TGTGCCTGGAGTGTTACAGGTTTGAACACTGAAGCTTTCTTT.

CDR3 sequence reads: CASIPGGTANYGYTF. Written as DNA, the CDR3 is TGTGCCAGTATCCCTGGAGGGACAGCAAACTATGGCTACACCTTC. V usage is TRBV19 and J usage is TRBJ1-2; the match to TRBD1 covers 7 bases. CDR1 is LNHDA, CDR2 SQIVND, per germline (reference sequence). This CDR3 is 15 amino acids long. The trim removed 7 bases at V and 2 bases at J, leaving 10 bases unmatched. The full variable domain, in which reference TRBV19 and TRBJ1-2 provide the parts outside the CDR3, is DGGITQSPKYLFRKEGQNVTLSCEQNLNHDAMYWYRQDPGQGLRLIYYSQIVNDFQKGDIAEGYSVSREKKESFPLTVTSAQKNPTAFYLCASIPGGTANYGYTFGSGTRLTVV.

V usage is TRBV11-3 and J usage is TRBJ2-3, with TRBD2 matching 8 bases. This CDR3 has 13 residues. Germline CDR1 and CDR2: SGHNT and YENEEA. V trimming: 1 base; J trimming: 14 bases; junction bases outside the gene matches: 8. The CDR3 region has the DNA TGTGCCAGCAGCTTAGGGACTATCGGGAGGGGGTATTTT. Translated, it gives CASSLGTIGRGYF.

A word on this clone: It is likely a read error: a sequence one base away is far more abundant. This chain links TRBV27 with TRBJ2-1; maybe TRBD1 (6 bases). This CDR3 is built from 14 residues. V was cut by 10 bases and J by 0 bases, with 13 bases left in between. The V gene's germline CDR1 is MNHEY and CDR2 SMNVEV (reference sequence). For the CDR3, the DNA is TGTGCCACCAGGGAAGGGGGCTCCTACAATGAGCAGTTCTTC. This encodes CATREGGSYNEQFF.

The rearrangement links TRBV11-2 to TRBJ2-5, with 11 bases matching TRBD2. There are 15 residues in the CDR3. Looked up from germline, CDR1 is SGHAT and CDR2 is FQNNGV. V was clipped by 5 bases and J by 5 bases; unmatched bases: 7. CDR3: CASSDLLAGEETQYF. CDR3 nucleotide sequence: TGTGCCAGCAGCGATCTACTAGCGGGGGAGGAGACCCAGTACTTC.

This clone was picked up one time. J is TRBJ2-1 and V is TRBV2, with D tentatively TRBD1 (5 bases). The CDR3 has 12 amino acids. Germline CDR1 and CDR2: SNHLY and FYNNEI. Trimming stripped 9 bases from V and 6 bases from J, with 12 bases between. CDR3 nucleotides: TGTGCCAGAGAGGACACGGGCAATGAGCAGTTCTTC. Amino acid sequence: CAREDTGNEQFF.

Concerning this clone: This CDR3 is also generated by other DNA sequences in the sample. The V and J genes are TRBV25-1 and TRBJ2-1; the match to TRBD2 covers 9 bases. Germline CDR1 is MGHDK and CDR2 is SYGVNS. This CDR3 contains 15 residues. V lost 6 bases and J lost 4; bases outside the gene matches: 7. The CDR3 DNA is TGTGCCAGCAGCATCCTAGCGGGGAGATACAATGAGCAGTTCTTC. Translating gives CASSILAGRYNEQFF.